This T cell receptor (beta chain) is drawn from a study of T cell responses to AZD1222 COVID-19 vaccine. Study-level results: White British people made up most donors, females outnumbered males, and clonal diversity was possibly underestimated.

Germline V gene data show CDR1 as MNHEY and CDR2 as SMNVEV (reference sequence). V lost 5 bases and J 2 bases, leaving 8 bases between the germline ends. The CDR3 length is 13 residues. Turning to this clone: The target antigen is unknown.

The protocol was immunoSEQ multiplex PCR, while the TCRdb copy is restricted to in-frame clones and leaves out a portion. The sample holds some 120,000 clones; roughly 89% are singletons and the top ten take approximately 28%. V and J are TRBV27 and TRBJ2-3; TRBD2 is a possible D gene (5 bases). Source: peripheral blood, taken on day 0 of AZD1222 vaccination. This TCR was sampled from an adult in good health. CDR3: CASSPGLTDTQYF. The CDR3 DNA follows: TGTGCCAGCAGTCCAGGACTCACAGATACGCAGTATTTT.